This T cell receptor (beta chain) is drawn from a study of cytomegalovirus exposure and HLA in healthy donors. The germline CDR1 and CDR2 sequences are GTSNPN and SVGIG (reference sequence). This CDR3 contains 12 residues. Trimming took 4 bases from V and 0 from J, leaving 6 bases between them. General study findings and limits: The authors listed approximately 150 TCR beta chains as cytomegalovirus-associated. It was reported that the classifier diagnosed cytomegalovirus status with high specificity and sensitivity in both the original and validation cohorts.

As regards this clone: Its antigen is undetermined.

The primer mix had 60 Vbeta and 13 Jbeta primers. Using immunoSEQ multiplex PCR, the repertoire was profiled, and TCRdb retains in-frame clones only, with some absent. The table lists 150,000 to 200,000 clones, 82% of them singletons. The sample comprised PBMCs. This chain uses TRBV30 with TRBJ1-1; D unclear. This receptor was taken from a girl aged 2 to 10 in good health and CMV-seropositive. The CDR3 DNA reads TGTGCCTGGAACGAGGTGAACACTGAAGCTTTCTTT. It is translated as CAWNEVNTEAFF.